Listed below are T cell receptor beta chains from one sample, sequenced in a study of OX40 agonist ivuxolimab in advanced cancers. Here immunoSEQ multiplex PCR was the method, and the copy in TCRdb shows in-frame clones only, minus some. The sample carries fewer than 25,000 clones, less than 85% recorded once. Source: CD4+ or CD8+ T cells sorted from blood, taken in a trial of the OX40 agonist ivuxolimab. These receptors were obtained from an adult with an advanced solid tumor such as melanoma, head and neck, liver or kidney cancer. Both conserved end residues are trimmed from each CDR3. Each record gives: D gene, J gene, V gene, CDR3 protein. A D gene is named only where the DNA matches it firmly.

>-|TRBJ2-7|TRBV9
ASSVGGSPGYEQY
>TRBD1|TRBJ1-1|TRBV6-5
ASSYSTGEAF
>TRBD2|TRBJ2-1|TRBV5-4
ASSSGTRAYNEQF
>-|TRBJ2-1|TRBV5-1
ASSLEGSLGLFVEQF
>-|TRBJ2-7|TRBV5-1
ASSAPDGASYEQY
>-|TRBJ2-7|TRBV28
ATLATAFLEQY
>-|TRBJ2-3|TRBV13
ASTLWDTQY
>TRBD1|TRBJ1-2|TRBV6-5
ASRAQGGRYGYT
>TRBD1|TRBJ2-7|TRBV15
ATREDRGDSYEQY
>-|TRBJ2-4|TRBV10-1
AKGGAGTLKNIQY
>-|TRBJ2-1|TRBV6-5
ASRYNPLGGDEQF
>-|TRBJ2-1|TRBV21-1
ASSNRDRKGSNEQF
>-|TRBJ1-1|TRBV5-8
ASSLAELSEAF
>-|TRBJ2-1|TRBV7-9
ASSLSGIGWF
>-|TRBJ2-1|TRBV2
ASYGLRTSTYNEQF
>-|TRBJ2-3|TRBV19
ATCLGSTDTQY
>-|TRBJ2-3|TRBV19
ASSILGAPITTDTQY
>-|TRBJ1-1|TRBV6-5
ASSPPWNTEAF
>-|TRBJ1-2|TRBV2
ASSPTNYGYT
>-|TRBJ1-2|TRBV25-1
ASSGSGAYVYGYT
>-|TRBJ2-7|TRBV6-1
ASTWTASYEQY
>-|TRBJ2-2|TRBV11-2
ASSFGTGELF
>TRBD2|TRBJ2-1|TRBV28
ASRNPLAGEVDEQF